This T cell receptor beta chain is from a study of shared clonotypes between healthy human individuals. Study overall: Samples came from a couple of female and a few male donors aged 18 to 49.

The study, taken as a whole, reports: The expectation was that sequencing depth would affect clonotype sharing among donors.

CDR3 length equals 14 residues. Trimming cost V 4 bases and J 4 bases, with 14 bases left between them. Germline V gene data show CDR1 as SGHTA and CDR2 as FQGNSA. Concerning this clone: Its target is not known.

Input per replicate PCR of unsorted PBMC was approximately 300 ng DNA, corresponding to around 28,000 T cell genomes. Method: immunoSEQ multiplex PCR; TCRdb's copy keeps in-frame clones and lacks some. This sample carries about 560,000 clones, around three quarters of them seen once, and the ten largest clones take around 12%. This chain uses TRBV7-2 with TRBJ2-7; a weak D match, TRBD2 (6 bases). Specimen: PBMCs. The TCR was taken from a woman in her thirties or forties in good health. Some clones in this sample may be carry-over from other donors' samples. The DNA for the CDR3 is TGTGCCAGCAGCTCCGGGACTCGACCTTACGAGCAGTACTTC. Its protein is CASSSGTRPYEQYF.